This T cell receptor (beta chain) emerged from a study of cytomegalovirus exposure and HLA in healthy donors. General observations from the study: With DRB1 most and HLA-C fewest, TCR association rates differed between HLA loci in a later analysis. TCR beta chains numbering more than 150 were designated cytomegalovirus-associated. Reported results showed that the classifier diagnosed cytomegalovirus status with high specificity and sensitivity.

In germline, CDR1 is WSHSY, CDR2 SAAADI. The CDR3 has 14 residues. In the PCR, 60 Vbeta and 13 Jbeta primers were used. Here immunoSEQ multiplex PCR was the method, and the copy in TCRdb shows in-frame clones only, minus some. Here the sample spans some 120,000 clones, about 86% being singletons. Among the donors, all were healthy bone marrow donors. A note on this clone: What it binds is not known.

The TCR was taken from a woman aged 30 to 39 in good health and CMV-seronegative. V is TRBV10-2 and J is TRBJ2-5; D is unclear. TRBJ2-7 explains the end of the DNA better; the J call may be wrong. The sample was PBMCs. The CDR3 here is CASSESRIPYEQYF. The CDR3 nucleotides read TGCGCCAGCAGTGAGTCCAGGATTCCCTACGAGCAGTACTTC.